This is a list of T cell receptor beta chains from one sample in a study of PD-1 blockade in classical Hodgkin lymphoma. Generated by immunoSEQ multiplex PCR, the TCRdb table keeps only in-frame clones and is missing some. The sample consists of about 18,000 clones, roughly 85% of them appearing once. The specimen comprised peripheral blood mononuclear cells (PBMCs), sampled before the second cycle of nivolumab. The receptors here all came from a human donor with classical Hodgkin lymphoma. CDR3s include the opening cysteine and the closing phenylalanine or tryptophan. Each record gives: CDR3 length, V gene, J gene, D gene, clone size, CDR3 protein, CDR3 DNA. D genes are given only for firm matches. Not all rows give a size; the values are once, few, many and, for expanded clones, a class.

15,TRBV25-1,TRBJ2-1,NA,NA,CASSSRRTTYNEQFF,TGTGCCAGCAGCTCGAGGCGGACGACCTACAATGAGCAGTTCTTC
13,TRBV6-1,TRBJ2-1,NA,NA,CASIRMGVNEQFF,TGTGCCAGCATCCGGATGGGGGTGAATGAGCAGTTCTTC
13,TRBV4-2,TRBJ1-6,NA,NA,CASSQDVGAPLHF,TGTGCCAGCAGCCAAGATGTAGGGGCACCCCTCCACTTT
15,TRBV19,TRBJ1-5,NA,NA,CASSTVGETDQPQHF,TGTGCCAGTAGCACGGTGGGGGAGACCGATCAGCCCCAGCATTTT
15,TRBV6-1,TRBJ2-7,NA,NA,CASSEGQVRVREQYF,TGTGCCAGCAGTGAAGGACAGGTTAGGGTACGTGAGCAGTACTTC
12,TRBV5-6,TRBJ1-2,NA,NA,CASSLNSNGYTF,TGTGCCAGCAGCTTAAACAGTAATGGCTACACCTTC
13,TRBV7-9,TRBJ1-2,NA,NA,CASSLGALYGYTF,TGTGCCAGCAGCTTAGGAGCTCTCTATGGCTACACCTTC
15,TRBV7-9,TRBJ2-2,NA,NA,CASSLGDRWTGELFF,TGTGCCAGCAGCTTAGGGGACCGGTGGACCGGGGAGCTGTTTTTT
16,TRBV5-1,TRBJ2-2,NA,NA,CASSSVGGVKTGELFF,TGCGCCAGCAGCTCGGTTGGGGGCGTGAAGACCGGGGAGCTGTTTTTT
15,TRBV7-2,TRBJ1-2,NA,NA,CASSLKGGSHNGYTF,TGTGCCAGCAGCTTAAAGGGGGGTTCCCATAATGGCTACACCTTC
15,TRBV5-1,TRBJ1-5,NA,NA,CASSLEGFSNQPQHF,TGCGCCAGCAGCTTGGAGGGATTTAGCAATCAGCCCCAGCATTTT
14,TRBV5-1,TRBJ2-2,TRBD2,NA,CASASGGGTGELFF,TGCGCCAGCGCTAGCGGGGGAGGGACCGGGGAGCTGTTTTTT
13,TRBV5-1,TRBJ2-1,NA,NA,CASSLDIANEQFF,TGCGCCAGCAGCTTGGATATTGCCAATGAGCAGTTCTTC
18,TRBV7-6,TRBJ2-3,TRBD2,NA,CASSLPIRIAGGTDTQYF,TGTGCCAGCAGCTTACCCATCCGCATAGCGGGGGGCACAGATACGCAGTATTTT
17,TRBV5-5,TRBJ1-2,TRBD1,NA,CASSLAPVRDSFYGYTF,TGTGCCAGCAGCTTGGCCCCCGTCCGGGACAGTTTTTATGGCTACACCTTC
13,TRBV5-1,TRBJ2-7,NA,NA,CASSLDVIYEQYF,TGCGCCAGCAGCTTGGACGTTATCTACGAGCAGTACTTC
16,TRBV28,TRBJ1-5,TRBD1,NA,CASSFLRQGANQPQHF,TGTGCCAGCAGTTTCTTAAGACAGGGGGCTAACCAGCCCCAGCATTTT
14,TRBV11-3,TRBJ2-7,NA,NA,CASHRRGFSYEQYF,TGTGCCAGCCACAGGAGGGGGTTCTCCTACGAGCAGTACTTC
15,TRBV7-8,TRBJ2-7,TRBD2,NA,CASSQTSGGFYEQYF,TGTGCCAGCAGCCAGACTAGCGGGGGCTTCTACGAGCAGTACTTC
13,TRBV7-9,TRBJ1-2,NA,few,CASSLLGARGYTF,TGTGCCAGCAGCTTACTGGGGGCGCGAGGCTACACCTTC
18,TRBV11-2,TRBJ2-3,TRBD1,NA,CASSPGVLTGGDTDTQYF,TGTGCCAGCAGCCCAGGGGTCCTGACAGGGGGCGACACAGATACGCAGTATTTT
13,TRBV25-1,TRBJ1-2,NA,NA,CASSEGGSEGYTF,TGTGCCAGCAGTGAAGGGGGGTCGGAAGGCTACACCTTC
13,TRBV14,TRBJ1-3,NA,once,CASSFVPGDTIYF,TGTGCCAGCAGCTTCGTCCCCGGGGACACCATATATTTT
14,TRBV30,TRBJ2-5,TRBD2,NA,CAWSVGTSEGLQYF,TGTGCCTGGAGTGTGGGGACTAGTGAAGGCCTACAGTACTTC
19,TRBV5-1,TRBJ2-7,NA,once,CASSLAWDNSPLLSYEQYF,TGCGCCAGCAGCTTGGCCTGGGACAACTCGCCTCTCCTGTCCTACGAGCAGTACTTC
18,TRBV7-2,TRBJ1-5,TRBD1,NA,CASSIDRTGWNSNQPQHF,TGTGCCAGCAGCATAGATCGGACAGGGTGGAATAGCAATCAGCCCCAGCATTTT
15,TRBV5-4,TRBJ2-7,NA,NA,CASSRGAQASYEQYF,TGTGCCAGCAGCCGGGGGGCGCAAGCCTCCTACGAGCAGTACTTC
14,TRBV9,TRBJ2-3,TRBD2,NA,CASSVEGGTDTQYF,TGTGCCAGCAGCGTAGAGGGAGGGACAGATACGCAGTATTTT
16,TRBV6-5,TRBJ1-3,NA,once,CASSYSSRVTGNTIYF,TGTGCCAGCAGTTACTCTTCCAGGGTAACGGGAAACACCATATATTTT
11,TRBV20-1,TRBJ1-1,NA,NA,CSAPRNTEAFF,TGCAGTGCCCCCAGGAACACTGAAGCTTTCTTT
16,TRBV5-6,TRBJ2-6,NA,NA,CASSLVSGTGANVLTF,TGTGCCAGCAGCTTGGTTTCGGGGACCGGGGCCAACGTCCTGACTTTC
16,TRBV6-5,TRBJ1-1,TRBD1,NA,CASSFEGGDMNTEAFF,TGTGCCAGCAGTTTTGAAGGGGGCGACATGAACACTGAAGCTTTCTTT
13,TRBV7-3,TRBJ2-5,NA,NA,CASSRGNQETQYF,TGTGCCAGCAGCCGGGGCAACCAAGAGACCCAGTACTTC
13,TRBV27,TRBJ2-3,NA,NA,CASGYLGMDTQYF,TGTGCCAGCGGGTACTTGGGCATGGATACGCAGTATTTT
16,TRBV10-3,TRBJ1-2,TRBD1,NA,CAIGAVTPGQGYGYTF,TGTGCCATCGGAGCAGTAACCCCGGGACAGGGCTATGGCTACACCTTC
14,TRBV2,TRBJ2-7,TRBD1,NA,CASTPGQGFYEQYF,TGTGCCAGCACCCCGGGACAGGGGTTCTACGAGCAGTACTTC
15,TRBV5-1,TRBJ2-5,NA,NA,CASSLVGERQETQYF,TGCGCCAGCAGCTTGGTGGGGGAGCGGCAAGAGACCCAGTACTTC
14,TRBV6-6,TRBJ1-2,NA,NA,CASSYSTGGKGYTF,TGTGCCAGCAGTTACTCAACGGGGGGTAAAGGCTACACCTTC
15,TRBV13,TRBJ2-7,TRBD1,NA,CASSSPGTGGWEQYF,TGTGCCAGCAGCTCCCCCGGGACAGGGGGGTGGGAGCAGTACTTC